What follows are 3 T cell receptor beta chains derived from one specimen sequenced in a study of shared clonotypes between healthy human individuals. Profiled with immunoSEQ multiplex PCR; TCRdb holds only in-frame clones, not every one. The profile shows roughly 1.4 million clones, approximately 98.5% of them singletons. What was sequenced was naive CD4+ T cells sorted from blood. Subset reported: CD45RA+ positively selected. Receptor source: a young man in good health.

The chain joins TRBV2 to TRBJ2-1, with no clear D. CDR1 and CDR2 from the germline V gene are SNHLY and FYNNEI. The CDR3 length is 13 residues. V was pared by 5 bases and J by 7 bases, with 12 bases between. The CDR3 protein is CASSSLLFNEQFF. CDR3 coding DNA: TGTGCCAGCAGTTCACTACTGTTTAATGAGCAGTTCTTC.

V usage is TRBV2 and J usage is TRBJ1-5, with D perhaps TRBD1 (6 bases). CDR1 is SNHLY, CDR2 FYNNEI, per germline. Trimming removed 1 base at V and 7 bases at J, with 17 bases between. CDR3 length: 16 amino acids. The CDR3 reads CASSEGNGRGAQPQHF. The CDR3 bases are TGTGCCAGCAGTGAAGGGAACGGCCGGGGGGCGCAGCCCCAGCATTTT.

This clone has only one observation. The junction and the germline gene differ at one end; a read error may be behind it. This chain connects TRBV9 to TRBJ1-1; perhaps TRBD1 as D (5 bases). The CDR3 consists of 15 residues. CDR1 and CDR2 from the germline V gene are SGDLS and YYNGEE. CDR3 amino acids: CASSRTGTPNPEAFF. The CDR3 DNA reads TGTGCCAGCAGCCGGACCGGGACTCCGAACCCTGAAGCTTTCTTT. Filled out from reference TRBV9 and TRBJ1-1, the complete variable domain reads DSGVTQTPKHLITATGQRVTLRCSPRSGDLSVYWYQQSLDQGLQFLIQYYNGEERAKGNILERFSAQQFPDLHSELNLSSLELGDSALYFCASSRTGTPNPEAFFGQGTRLTVV.